This T cell receptor (beta chain) is drawn from a study of glioma-infiltrating T cells. Study-level results: Very few CDR3 sequences were shared between tissue and blood.

This clonotype has a count of ten or more. Its antigen is not known. The iRepertoire nested amplicon-rescue multiplex PCR amplified TCR alpha and beta CDR3s from RNA. TCRdb re-called the multiplex PCR reads through MiXCR, storing one row per CDR3 protein. The sample includes 84,000 or so distinct CDR3 sequences, 20% to 25% of them seen just once. Germline V lookup: CDR1 MNHEY, CDR2 SMNVEV (reference sequence). V was clipped by 3 bases and J by 6 bases; unmatched bases: 8. The CDR3 runs to 16 residues. The receptor comes from a human donor with low-grade glioma or glioblastoma, undergoing nonglioma brain surgery, or in good health (not recorded which). The chain employs TRBV27 and TRBJ2-3, with 11 bases that match TRBD2. Sample: glioma tissue, nonneoplastic brain tissue, or PBMCs (not recorded which). CDR3 amino acids: CASSFLTSGVIDTQYF. The CDR3 DNA reads TGTGCCAGCAGTTTCCTGACTAGCGGGGTAATTGATACGCAGTATTTT.